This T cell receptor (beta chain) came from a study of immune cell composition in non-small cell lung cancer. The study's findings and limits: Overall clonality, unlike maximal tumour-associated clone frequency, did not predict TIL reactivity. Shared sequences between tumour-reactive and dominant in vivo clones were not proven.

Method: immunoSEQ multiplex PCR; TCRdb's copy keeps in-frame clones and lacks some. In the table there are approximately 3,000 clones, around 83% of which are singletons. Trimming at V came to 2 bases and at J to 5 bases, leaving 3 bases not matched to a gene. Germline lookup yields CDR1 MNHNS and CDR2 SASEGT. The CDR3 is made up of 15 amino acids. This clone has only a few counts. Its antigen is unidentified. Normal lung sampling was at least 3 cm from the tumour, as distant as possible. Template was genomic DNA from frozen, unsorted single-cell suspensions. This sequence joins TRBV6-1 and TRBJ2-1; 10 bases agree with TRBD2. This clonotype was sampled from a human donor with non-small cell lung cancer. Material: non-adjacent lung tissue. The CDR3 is CASSELAGVNNEQFF. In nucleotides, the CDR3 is TGTGCCAGCAGTGAACTAGCGGGAGTGAACAATGAGCAGTTCTTC.